This T cell receptor beta chain was captured by sequencing in a study of beta chain features in type 1 diabetes. Study-wide results and caveats: Healthy donors had naive, central memory and Treg TCRB repertoires that appeared less similar than those seen among patients. Type 1 diabetes patients had moderately but significantly shorter TCRB CDR3s in all four CD4+ subsets. Sequencing from cDNA could over-represent high-TCR-expressing cells.

Donors contributed one heparinised blood draw apiece, averaging about 100 mL. The study reverse transcribed the entire isolated RNA, so it sequenced expressed TCRB transcripts. The average output of naive, central memory and regulatory T cell samples was several million reads. Produced via immunoSEQ multiplex PCR; TCRdb's table is partial and in-frame only. Of around 600,000 clones in the sample, roughly 12% were seen once. Of note for this clone: Antigen: not known.

Germline V lookup: CDR1 SQVTM, CDR2 ANQGSEA. Trimming shortened V by 1 base and J by 6 bases, and 16 bases separated the two germline ends. The CDR3 totals 15 residues. The origin of this receptor is a man in his thirties or forties with type 1 diabetes. The chain links TRBV29-1 to TRBJ2-1; possible D gene TRBD2, 6 bases. The specimen sequenced was naive CD4+ T cells from blood. CDR3 amino acids: CSVEGSGTWGNEQFF. The CDR3 DNA follows: TGCAGCGTTGAAGGGTCCGGGACTTGGGGCAATGAGCAGTTCTTC.